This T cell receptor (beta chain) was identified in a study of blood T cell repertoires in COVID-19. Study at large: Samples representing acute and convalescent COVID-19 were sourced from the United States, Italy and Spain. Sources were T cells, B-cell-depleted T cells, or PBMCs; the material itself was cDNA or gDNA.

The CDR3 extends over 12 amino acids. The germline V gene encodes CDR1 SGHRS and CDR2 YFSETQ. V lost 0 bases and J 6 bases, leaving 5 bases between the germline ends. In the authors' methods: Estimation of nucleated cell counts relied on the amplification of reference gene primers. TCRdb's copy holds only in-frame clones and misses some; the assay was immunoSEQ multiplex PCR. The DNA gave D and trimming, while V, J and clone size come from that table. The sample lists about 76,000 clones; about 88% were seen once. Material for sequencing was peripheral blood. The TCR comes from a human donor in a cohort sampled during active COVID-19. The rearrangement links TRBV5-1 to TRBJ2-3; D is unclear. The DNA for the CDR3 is TGCGCCAGCAGCTTGGACGGGGATACGCAGTATTTT. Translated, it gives CASSLDGDTQYF.